The rows below give T cell receptor beta chains drawn from one sample of a study of CD8 T cells in Susac syndrome. TCRdb redid the calling of the immunoSEQ multiplex PCR reads with MiXCR, one entry per CDR3 protein. The sample gives around 300,000 distinct CDR3 sequences, about 90% of which show up once; approximately 0.065% is in the top ten. What was sequenced was CD4+ T cells from PBMCs. Receptors originate from a human donor with multiple sclerosis. Both conserved end residues are part of each CDR3. D genes are given only for firm matches. For some rows the clone size is stated as once, few or many, or as a class when expanded; others skip it.

J,D,size,V,DNA,CDR3
TRBJ1-5,TRBD1,NA,TRBV19,TGTGCCAGTAGTATAGTCGGGGACAGGGTACGTCGCCAGCCCCAGCATTTT,CASSIVGDRVRRQPQHF
TRBJ2-3,TRBD1,NA,TRBV24-1,TGTGCCACCAGTGATTCGCCGGGACAGGGACCCGAATTGGGGGCAGATACGCAGTATTTT,CATSDSPGQGPELGADTQYF
TRBJ1-1,NA,NA,TRBV6-5,TGTGCCAGCACCCCGGGTGTTTTTACTGAAGCTTTCTTT,CASTPGVFTEAFF
TRBJ2-2,TRBD1,NA,TRBV10-3,TGTGCCATCAGTATTGGACAGGGGGGTTCCGGGGAGCTGTTTTTT,CAISIGQGGSGELFF
TRBJ2-7,TRBD1,NA,TRBV7-2,TGTGCCAGCAGCCGGGACAGGGGCGAGCAGTACTTC,CASSRDRGEQYF
TRBJ1-3,NA,NA,TRBV12-3/TRBV12-4,TGTGCCAGCAGACAGGGAAACACCATATATTTT,CASRQGNTIYF
TRBJ1-2,TRBD1,NA,TRBV27,TGTGCCAGCAGAAGGACAGGGAATAACTATGGCTACACCTTC,CASRRTGNNYGYTF
TRBJ2-7,TRBD1,once,TRBV28,TGTGCCAGCAGGCCAGGGGGCCTGGGACACGAGCAGTACTTC,CASRPGGLGHEQYF
TRBJ1-1,NA,NA,TRBV30,TGTGCCTGGTGGGACACCACTGAAGCTTTCTTT,CAWWDTTEAFF
TRBJ2-7,TRBD2,NA,TRBV7-2,TGTGCCAGCAGCTTACTAGCGGAGACCTACGAGCAGTACTTC,CASSLLAETYEQYF
TRBJ2-2,NA,once,TRBV7-6,TGTGCCAGCAGCTTATTGTCCGGGACCGGGAACACCGGGGAGCTGTTTTTT,CASSLLSGTGNTGELFF
TRBJ2-5,NA,NA,TRBV29-1,TGCAGCGTCGGCGGACTTTTCCAAGAGACCCAGTACTTC,CSVGGLFQETQYF
TRBJ2-4,NA,NA,TRBV7-9,TGTGCCAGCAGCCCGACGGGCGCTAGGGCGGGGAACTTAGGCAGTTTC,CASSPTGARAGNLGSF
TRBJ2-2,TRBD1,NA,TRBV5-1,TGCGCCAGCAGCGGTGGGGACAGGAACACCGGGGAGCTGTTTTTT,CASSGGDRNTGELFF
TRBJ2-3,NA,NA,TRBV12-3/TRBV12-4,TGTGCCAGCAGTCCTCAGAGCCGTCGCACAGATACGCAGTATTTT,CASSPQSRRTDTQYF
TRBJ2-3,TRBD2,NA,TRBV5-1,TGCGCCAGCAGCTTGGCCCTCGGGACTAGACTCGGCACAGATACGCAGTATTTT,CASSLALGTRLGTDTQYF
TRBJ2-1,NA,NA,TRBV15,TGTGCCACCAGCAGCGAGTTGGCCCGCGAGCAGTTCTTC,CATSSELAREQFF
TRBJ2-7,TRBD1,NA,TRBV7-6,TGTGCCAGCAGCCTCGAGGACAGGGCCTCCGAGCAGTACTTC,CASSLEDRASEQYF
TRBJ1-1,NA,NA,TRBV5-1,TGCGCCAGCCGTAACTGGGGAACTGAAGCTTTCTTT,CASRNWGTEAFF
TRBJ2-3,NA,NA,TRBV20-1,TGCAGTGCTAGAGGGGAAGACCTCACAGATACGCAGTATTTT,CSARGEDLTDTQYF
TRBJ2-7,TRBD1,NA,TRBV7-2,TGTGCCAGCAGCGGAAACAGGGGGCTGCAGTACGAGCAGTACTTC,CASSGNRGLQYEQYF
TRBJ2-7,NA,NA,TRBV7-9,TGTGCCAGCAGCTTAGAACGTTCTGGAAACGAGCAGTACTTC,CASSLERSGNEQYF
TRBJ2-4,NA,NA,TRBV4-1,TGCGCCAGCAGCCCTGGGGGCAGCTTCTCAAACATTCAGTACTTC,CASSPGGSFSNIQYF
TRBJ2-3,NA,NA,TRBV6-6,TGTGCCAGCACCGGGTTGGATACGCAGTATTTT,CASTGLDTQYF
TRBJ2-6,NA,NA,TRBV20-1,TGCAGTGCTAGAGGGGCTTCTGGGGCCAACGTCCTGACTTTC,CSARGASGANVLTF
TRBJ2-1,TRBD2,NA,TRBV29-1,TGCAGCGTTGAAGAAGAGGCTAGCGGAATCTACAATGAGCAGTTCTTC,CSVEEEASGIYNEQFF
TRBJ2-7,NA,NA,TRBV3-1,TGTGCCAGCAGCCAAGATCAGGCCTTCCCGGGCTACGAGCAGTACTTC,CASSQDQAFPGYEQYF
TRBJ1-2,TRBD1,NA,TRBV11-1,TGTGCCAGCAGCTTAAGGAGCGGTGGGGGGCCGACAGGGACAAACTATGGCTACACCTTC,CASSLRSGGGPTGTNYGYTF
TRBJ2-7,NA,few,TRBV11-1,TGTGCCAGCAGCTTCCAACCCAGAGGGGGGCGCGAGCAGTACTTC,CASSFQPRGGREQYF
TRBJ2-7,NA,few,TRBV3-1,TGTGCCAGCAGCCATACTGGCTCCTACGAGCAGTACTTC,CASSHTGSYEQYF
TRBJ2-1,TRBD2,NA,TRBV20-1,TGCAGTGCTATTTTACTAAGCGGGAGACCTTTCAATGAGCAGTTCTTC,CSAILLSGRPFNEQFF
TRBJ2-2,NA,few,TRBV29-1,TGCAGCGTTGCGGGGCTCGCGAACACCGGGGAGCTGTTTTTT,CSVAGLANTGELFF
TRBJ1-3,NA,NA,TRBV13,TGTGCCAGCAGCTTCTTCAGGAGCTCTGGAAACACCATATATTTT,CASSFFRSSGNTIYF
TRBJ1-5,TRBD1,NA,TRBV2,TGTGCCAGCACGAAATTAGCCGGGACAGGGGGCTACAATCAGCCCCAGCATTTT,CASTKLAGTGGYNQPQHF
TRBJ2-3,NA,once,TRBV2,TGTGCCAGCAATGAGGGTCTGGCAGATACGCAGTATTTT,CASNEGLADTQYF
TRBJ2-7,NA,NA,TRBV7-9,TGTGCCAGATACAGGGAGCCCATCTACGAGCAGTACTTC,CARYREPIYEQYF
TRBJ2-7,NA,NA,TRBV5-1,TGCGCCAGCAAGGGGGAGGCGAATTTCTACGAGCAGTACTTC,CASKGEANFYEQYF
TRBJ1-2,NA,once,TRBV30,TGTGCCTGGAGTGTACGGGCAGGTTTCACCTTC,CAWSVRAGFTF
TRBJ2-7,TRBD1,NA,TRBV29-1,TGCAGCGTGACTCAGGGGGTCTACGAGCAGTACTTC,CSVTQGVYEQYF
TRBJ2-3,NA,NA,TRBV29-1,TGCAGCGTTGACACATCTAGCACAGATACGCAGTATTTT,CSVDTSSTDTQYF
TRBJ1-1,TRBD1,once,TRBV5-1,TGCGCCAGCAGGTCCGGGACAGGGTCAACTCGGAACACTGAAGCTTTCTTT,CASRSGTGSTRNTEAFF
TRBJ1-1,TRBD1,once,TRBV12-5,TGTGCTAGTGGTTTGCCCTGGACAGGGGGCACTGAAGCTTTCTTT,CASGLPWTGGTEAFF
TRBJ1-1,NA,NA,TRBV19,TGTGCCAGTAGCTCCTCCGGGGGACGGATGAACACTGAAGCTTTCTTT,CASSSSGGRMNTEAFF
TRBJ2-7,TRBD1,once,TRBV7-2,TGTGCCAGCAGCCGAGGGGGGGACAGGGCGGACGAGCAGTACTTC,CASSRGGDRADEQYF
TRBJ2-1,TRBD1,NA,TRBV18,TGTGCCAGCTCACGCGGACAGGGACAACTCACTGAGCAGTTCTTC,CASSRGQGQLTEQFF
TRBJ1-2,TRBD1,once,TRBV7-8,TGTGCCAGCGGTCCCGGGACAGATGGCTACACCTTC,CASGPGTDGYTF
TRBJ2-5,NA,NA,TRBV7-2,TGTGCCAGCAGCTTAGCGACTGGGACTCCACAGTACTTC,CASSLATGTPQYF
TRBJ2-1,NA,NA,TRBV10-2,TGCGCCAGCAGTGTAATTTCCGCCAGCTCCTACAATGAGCAGTTCTTC,CASSVISASSYNEQFF
TRBJ2-1,NA,NA,TRBV6-6,TGTGCCAGCAGTTACTCCACGGGAGATGTAAATGAGCAGTTCTTC,CASSYSTGDVNEQFF
TRBJ1-2,TRBD1,NA,TRBV19,TGTGCCAGTAGTCACCCGGGACAGTGGGATAACTATGGCTACACCTTC,CASSHPGQWDNYGYTF
TRBJ1-1,NA,NA,TRBV3-1,TGTGCCAGCAGCCAAGCAGGGGAAGCTTTCTTT,CASSQAGEAFF
TRBJ2-1,TRBD1,NA,TRBV4-1,TGCGCCAGCAGCCGCCGGGACAGGGAAAGCAATGAGCAGTTCTTC,CASSRRDRESNEQFF
TRBJ1-2,NA,NA,TRBV6-6,TGTGCCAGCAGTTCGGTGGAAGAGGGACGCTACACCTTC,CASSSVEEGRYTF
TRBJ2-2,TRBD2,NA,TRBV3-1,TGTGCCAGCAGCCAGGTTCTTAGACTAGCGGAGGCGAACACCGGGGAGCTGTTTTTT,CASSQVLRLAEANTGELFF
TRBJ1-5,NA,few,TRBV18,TGTGCCAGCTCACCCGGGGGGAATAGCAATCAGCCCCAGCATTTT,CASSPGGNSNQPQHF
TRBJ2-7,NA,NA,TRBV7-3,TGTGCCAGCAGCCGCGACAGGTTTCACGAGCAGTACTTC,CASSRDRFHEQYF
TRBJ2-3,NA,NA,TRBV6-2/TRBV6-3,TGTGCCAGCATATCCGGGAGACGGGATCCAGATACGCAGTATTTT,CASISGRRDPDTQYF
TRBJ2-7,NA,NA,TRBV6-2/TRBV6-3,TGTGCCAGCAGCTTACTCTCCACCTACGAGCAGTACTTC,CASSLLSTYEQYF
TRBJ1-1,NA,NA,TRBV7-6,TGTGCCAGCAGCTCACAGACGATGAACACTGAAGCTTTCTTT,CASSSQTMNTEAFF